What follows is one T cell receptor (beta chain) and its context. The data originate from a study of blood T cell repertoires in COVID-19. Turning to the study itself: Samples of COVID-19 (acute and convalescent) were obtained from the United States, Italy and Spain. Sample material is recorded as cDNA or gDNA derived from T cells, B-cell-depleted T cells, or PBMCs.

This CDR3 contains 14 residues. Per germline, CDR1 KGHSH and CDR2 LQKENI. The V end lost 7 bases, the J end lost 4 bases, and 16 bases lay between the germline ends. As processed by the authors: Nucleated cell number was recorded as an estimate derived from reference gene primer amplification. The method was immunoSEQ multiplex PCR; TCRdb's version includes in-frame clones alone and lacks a portion of them. V, J and clone size derive from that table, while D and trimming were established from the DNA sequence. The data hold 250,000 to 300,000 clones, with 75% to 90% observed a single time. The clonotype was recovered from a woman aged 70 to 79 with acute or convalescent COVID-19. The gene calls are TRBV18 and TRBJ1-1; D remains unclear. Sequences were obtained from peripheral blood. The CDR3 here is CASCELPSGTEAFF. CDR3 coding DNA: TGTGCCAGCTGTGAGTTACCTTCAGGCACTGAAGCTTTCTTT.